This T cell receptor beta chain was sequenced during a study of blood T cells in healthy people across ages. The study, taken as a whole, reports: Older age went with lower TCR beta diversity per million T cells, in a roughly linear way.

The use of a sample-barcoded 5' primer and a J-beta primer mix characterized a second PCR of about 6 to 11 cycles. From the 5' RACE reads, TCRdb called clonotypes with MiXCR, one entry per CDR3 protein. The sample lists approximately 900,000 distinct CDR3 sequences, about 48% occurring once. The sample holds a few counts of this clonotype. The antigen remains undetermined. This CDR3 has 14 amino acids. The V gene lost 5 bases and the J gene lost 4 bases, with 14 bases spanning the gap. The receptor was isolated from a man aged 30 to 45 in good health. Sequencing was performed on blood. This chain uses TRBV12-3 or TRBV12-4 with TRBJ2-5, with D possibly TRBD1 on 7 matching bases. This CDR3 is CASSPGGPGETQYF. In DNA, the CDR3 is TGTGCCAGCAGTCCAGGGGGGCCGGGAGAGACCCAGTACTTC.